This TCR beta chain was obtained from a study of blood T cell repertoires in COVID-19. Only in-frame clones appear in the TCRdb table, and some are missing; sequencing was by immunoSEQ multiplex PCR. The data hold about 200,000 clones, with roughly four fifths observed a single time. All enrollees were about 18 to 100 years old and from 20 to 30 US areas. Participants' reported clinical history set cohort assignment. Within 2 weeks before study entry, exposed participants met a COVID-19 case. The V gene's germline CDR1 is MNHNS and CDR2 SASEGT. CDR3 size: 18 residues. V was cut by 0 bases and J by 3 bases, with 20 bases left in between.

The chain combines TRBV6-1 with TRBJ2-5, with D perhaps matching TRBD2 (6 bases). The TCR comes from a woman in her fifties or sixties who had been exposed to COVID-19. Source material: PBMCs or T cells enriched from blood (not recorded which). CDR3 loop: CASSEAAPGLRTKETQYF. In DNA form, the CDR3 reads TGTGCCAGCAGTGAAGCGGCACCGGGACTGAGGACGAAAGAGACCCAGTACTTC.